The 20 T cell receptor beta chains below were found in one sample sequenced in a study of blood T cells in healthy people across ages. A sample-barcoded 5' primer and a J-beta primer mix were used in a second PCR of about 7 to 12 cycles. TCRdb recomputed calls from the 5' RACE reads with MiXCR, one row per CDR3 protein. The sample lists roughly 800,000 distinct CDR3 sequences, around 25% seen once, with 3% to 4% in the top ten. These records were also assigned to another study, of T cells of mothers and their children.

Sequenced: blood. These receptor sequences come from a boy between 5 and 17 years old in good health.

This clonotype has more than one count but fewer than ten. This chain joins TRBV6-2 or TRBV6-3 and TRBJ2-3; TRBD2 matches 7 bases. J was trimmed by 7 bases and V by 2 bases; bases with no gene match: 18. Germline assignment: CDR1 MNHEY and CDR2 SVGEGT. CDR3 size: 18 residues. CDR3 bases: TGTGCCAGCAGTTACGAGAGGGACGGGGGGACGGAGGCCCATACGCAGTATTTT. This translates into CASSYERDGGTEAHTQYF.

J is TRBJ2-7 and V is TRBV6-1; unclear D gene. The CDR3 consists of 14 residues. V was cut by 4 bases and J by 2 bases, with 12 bases left in between. Germline loops: CDR1 MNHNS, CDR2 SASEGT. The CDR3 DNA reads TGTGCCAGCAGTGGCTCGCCCGGACCCTACGAGCAGTACTTC. Amino acids: CASSGSPGPYEQYF.

The V and J genes are TRBV5-1 and TRBJ2-3; 11 bases align to TRBD2. V shed 4 bases, J shed 0 bases, and the junction held 7 bases outside the gene matches. The germline V gene encodes CDR1 SGHRS and CDR2 YFSETQ. CDR3 length: 17 amino acids. CDR3 coding DNA: TGCGCCAGCAGCCCGGGACTAGCGGATACTAGCACAGATACGCAGTATTTT. It specifies CASSPGLADTSTDTQYF.

This clonotype was picked up a small number of times. This chain links TRBV6-1 with TRBJ1-5; no definite D call. The V gene's germline CDR1 is MNHNS and CDR2 SASEGT. Trimming removed 4 bases from V and 5 bases from J, with 12 bases in between. CDR3 length: 14 residues. CDR3 DNA sequence: TGTGCCAGCAGTGTACCAAGAGCCGATCAGCCCCAGCATTTT. It specifies CASSVPRADQPQHF.

This clonotype was seen a handful of times. The chain has TRBV4-1 and TRBJ2-4; D uncertain. The V end was cut by 4 bases, the J end by 0 bases, with 10 bases between. Germline CDR1 and CDR2: MGHRA and YSYEKL. The CDR3 is made up of 15 amino acids. As DNA, the CDR3 is TGCGCCAGCAGCCCCAAAACGGTAGCCAAAAACATTCAGTACTTC. Amino acids: CASSPKTVAKNIQYF.

The chain recombines TRBV7-2 with TRBJ2-2; 11 nucleotides align to TRBD2. Germline V gene data show CDR1 as SGHTA and CDR2 as FQGNSA. The CDR3 length is 16 residues. Trimming cost V 4 bases and J 8 bases; bases outside gene matches: 9. The DNA for the CDR3 is TGTGCCAGCAGCTCGACTAGCGGGACCCCAGAGGGGGAGCTGTTTTTT. This sequence encodes CASSSTSGTPEGELFF.

This clonotype was seen only a few times. The V call is TRBV7-2, the J call TRBJ1-6, with D maybe TRBD1 (6 bases). V lost 2 bases, J lost 13 bases, and 15 bases lay in between. CDR1 is SGHTA and CDR2 is FQGNSA in the germline V gene. This CDR3 has 14 amino acids. The CDR3 coding sequence is TGTGCCAGCAGCTTAAATTGGGGGGCCGCTCCCCTCCACTTT. This gives the protein CASSLNWGAAPLHF.

There are a few counts of this clonotype. V is TRBV15 and J is TRBJ2-5, with D perhaps matching TRBD2 (5 bases). This CDR3 comprises 14 residues. The V gene lost 4 bases and the J gene lost 4 bases, with 13 bases spanning the gap. Looked up from germline, CDR1 is LNHNV and CDR2 is YYDKDF (reference sequence). This CDR3 is CATSISSEGETQYF. The DNA for the CDR3 is TGTGCCACCAGCATAAGCAGTGAGGGAGAGACCCAGTACTTC.

The chain uses TRBV20-1 and TRBJ2-3; D is possibly TRBD1 (6 bases). CDR1 and CDR2 (germline): DFQATT, SNEGSKA (reference sequence). V was trimmed by 3 bases and J by 4 bases, leaving 17 bases between them. CDR3 length equals 15 residues. The CDR3 loop reads CSASLGGASADTQYF. The DNA for the CDR3 is TGCAGTGCTAGTCTAGGGGGAGCTAGTGCAGATACGCAGTATTTT.

This chain joins TRBV11-2 and TRBJ2-2; TRBD1 matches at 7 bases. The CDR3 contains 18 residues. CDR1 is SGHAT, CDR2 FQNNGV, per germline. Trimming cost V 5 bases and J 0 bases; bases outside gene matches: 12. The CDR3 coding sequence is TGTGCCAGCAGCCCTGGGACAGACCCTTATACGAACACCGGGGAGCTGTTTTTT. This sequence encodes CASSPGTDPYTNTGELFF. Full variable domain (rest looked up from reference TRBV11-2 and TRBJ2-2): EAGVAQSPRYKIIEKRQSVAFWCNPISGHATLYWYQQILGQGPKLLIQFQNNGVVDDSQLPKDRFSAERLKGVDSTLKIQPAKLEDSAVYLCASSPGTDPYTNTGELFFGEGSRLTVL.

This rearrangement joins TRBV29-1 to TRBJ2-5; no reliable D call. The CDR3 totals 13 residues. Germline V gene sequence: CDR1 SQVTM, CDR2 ANQGSEA. V lost 6 bases and J lost 0, with 11 bases in between. The CDR3 region has the DNA TGCAGCGTAATTCCAGCATACCAAGAGACCCAGTACTTC. Amino acid sequence: CSVIPAYQETQYF.

This clonotype was seen more than once but under ten times. The chain's CDR3 is CASSLPDDIQYF. The CDR3 DNA reads as TGTGCCAGCAGCTTACCCGATGACATTCAGTACTTC. The chain joins TRBV7-3 to TRBJ2-4; D remains ambiguous. The V and J ends lost 2 bases and 8 bases respectively, with 7 bases between them. Germline CDR1 SGHTA, CDR2 FQGTGA. The CDR3 covers 12 residues.

The chain joins TRBV20-1 to TRBJ2-1; weak D call: TRBD2 (5 bases). Looked up from germline, CDR1 is DFQATT and CDR2 is SNEGSKA (reference sequence). The V end was cut by 2 bases, the J end by 1 base, with 21 bases between. This CDR3 has 18 residues. CDR3 nucleotides: TGCAGTGCTAGACCGTGGGAGAACGGGGTGGGGTCCTACAATGAGCAGTTCTTC. It translates to CSARPWENGVGSYNEQFF.

This clonotype was seen more than once but under ten times. The V gene is TRBV29-1, the J gene TRBJ2-7, with unresolved D. CDR1 is SQVTM, CDR2 ANQGSEA, per germline. There are 10 residues in the CDR3. V lost 6 bases, J lost 5 bases, and 8 bases lay in between. The CDR3 sequence is CSVRTNEQYF. In DNA form, the CDR3 reads TGCAGCGTCCGGACCAACGAGCAGTACTTC.

With regard to this clonotype: A junction end diverges from the germline sequence, so it may reflect a read error. This chain joins TRBV20-1 and TRBJ2-5; 12 nucleotides line up with TRBD2. The closer fit of TRBJ2-1 to the DNA end suggests the J call may be wrong. Germline V gene data show CDR1 as DFQATT and CDR2 as SNEGSKA (reference sequence). The CDR3 extends over 16 amino acids. The CDR3 DNA reads as TGCGGTGCTAGAGATTCCCTAGCGGGGGGGCGGAATGAGCAGTTCTTC. Residues: CGARDSLAGGRNEQFF.

V is TRBV4-3 and J is TRBJ2-1; 7 bases match TRBD2. Trimming cost V 0 bases and J 3 bases; bases outside gene matches: 5. There are 16 residues in the CDR3. Germline assignment: CDR1 LGHNA and CDR2 YSLEER. CDR3 sequence: CASSQERAGLYNEQFF. The CDR3 nucleotides are TGCGCCAGCAGCCAAGAGAGAGCGGGGCTCTACAATGAGCAGTTCTTC.

V gene TRBV12-3 or TRBV12-4 combines with J gene TRBJ2-5; D uncertain. This CDR3 is 15 amino acids long. V was pared by 3 bases and J by 0 bases, with 11 bases between. CDR3 DNA sequence: TGTGCCAGCAGTTTCGAGGACCGGCACCAAGAGACCCAGTACTTC. Translated: CASSFEDRHQETQYF.

This clonotype has just one count. The rearrangement uses TRBV20-1 and TRBJ2-5, with 9 positions matching TRBD1. The end of the DNA is better explained by TRBJ2-1, so the J call may be wrong. Germline assignment: CDR1 DFQATT and CDR2 SNEGSKA (reference sequence). This CDR3 comprises 14 residues. The chain's CDR3 is CSAPGQGPYNEQFF. CDR3 in DNA: TGCAGTGCCCCTGGACAGGGGCCCTACAATGAGCAGTTCTTC.

The chain has TRBV10-3 and TRBJ2-5; the D gene is possibly TRBD2 (6 bases). The CDR3 spans 16 residues. V lost 3 bases and J lost 1, with 15 bases in between. Germline CDR1 is ENHRY and CDR2 is SYGVKD. CDR3 amino acids: CAISEGLTGVQETQYF. The CDR3 DNA is TGTGCCATCAGTGAAGGCCTAACGGGAGTCCAAGAGACCCAGTACTTC.

The chain couples TRBV19 to TRBJ2-2; D is uncertain. The V gene's germline CDR1 is LNHDA and CDR2 SQIVND (reference sequence). Deletions cut 6 bases from V and 4 bases from J, with 6 bases between. This CDR3 has 12 residues. The CDR3 loop reads CASRGLTGELFF. The DNA for the CDR3 is TGTGCCAGTAGAGGTCTCACCGGGGAGCTGTTTTTT.